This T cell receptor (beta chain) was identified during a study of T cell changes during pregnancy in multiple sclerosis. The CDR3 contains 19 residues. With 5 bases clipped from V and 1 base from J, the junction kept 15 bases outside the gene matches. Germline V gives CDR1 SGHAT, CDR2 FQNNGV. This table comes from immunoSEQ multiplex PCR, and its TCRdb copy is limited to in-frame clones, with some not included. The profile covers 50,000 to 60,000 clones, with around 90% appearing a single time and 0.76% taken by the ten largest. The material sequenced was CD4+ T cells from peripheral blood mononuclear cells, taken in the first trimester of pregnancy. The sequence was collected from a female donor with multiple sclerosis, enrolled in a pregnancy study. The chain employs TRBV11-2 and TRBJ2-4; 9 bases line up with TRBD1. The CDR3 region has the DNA TGTGCCAGCAGCCGATCGACAGGGGGTACTTCTCCCGCCAAAAACATTCAGTACTTC. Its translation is CASSRSTGGTSPAKNIQYF.